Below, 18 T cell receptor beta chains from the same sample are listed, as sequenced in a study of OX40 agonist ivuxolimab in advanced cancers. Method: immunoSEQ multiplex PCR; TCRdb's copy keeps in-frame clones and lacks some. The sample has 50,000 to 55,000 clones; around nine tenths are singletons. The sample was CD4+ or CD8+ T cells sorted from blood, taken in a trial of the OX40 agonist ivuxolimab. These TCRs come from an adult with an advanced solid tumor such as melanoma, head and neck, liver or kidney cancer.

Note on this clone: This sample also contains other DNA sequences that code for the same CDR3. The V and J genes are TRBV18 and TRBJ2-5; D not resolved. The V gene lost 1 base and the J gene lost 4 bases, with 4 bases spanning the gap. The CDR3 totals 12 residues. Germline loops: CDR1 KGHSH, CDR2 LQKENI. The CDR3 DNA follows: TGTGCCAGCTCACCACTAGCAGAGACCCAGTACTTC. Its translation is CASSPLAETQYF.

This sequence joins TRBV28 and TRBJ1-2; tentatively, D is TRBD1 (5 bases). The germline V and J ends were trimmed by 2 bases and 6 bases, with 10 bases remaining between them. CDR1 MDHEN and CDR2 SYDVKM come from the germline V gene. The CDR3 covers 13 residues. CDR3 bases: TGTGCCAGCAGTTTAGGCAGGGCCCATGGCTACACCTTC. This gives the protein CASSLGRAHGYTF.

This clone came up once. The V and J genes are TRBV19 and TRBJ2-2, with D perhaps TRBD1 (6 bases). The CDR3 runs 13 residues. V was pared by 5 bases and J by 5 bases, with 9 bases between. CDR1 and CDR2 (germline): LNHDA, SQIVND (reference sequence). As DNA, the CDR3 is TGTGCCAGTAGTGTAACAGGGACCGGGGAGCTGTTTTTT. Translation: CASSVTGTGELFF.

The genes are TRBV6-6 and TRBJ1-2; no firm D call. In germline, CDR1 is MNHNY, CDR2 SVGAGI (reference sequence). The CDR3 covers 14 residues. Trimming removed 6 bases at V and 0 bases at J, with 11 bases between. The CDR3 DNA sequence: TGTGCCAGCAGACAGCCAGCGTCTAACTATGGCTACACCTTC. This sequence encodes CASRQPASNYGYTF.

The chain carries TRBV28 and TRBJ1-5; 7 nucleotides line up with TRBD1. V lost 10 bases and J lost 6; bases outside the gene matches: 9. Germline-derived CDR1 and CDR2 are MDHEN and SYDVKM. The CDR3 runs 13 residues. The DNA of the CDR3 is TGTGCCACCGTAGGAGGGGGCGGTCAGCCCCAGCATTTT. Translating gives CATVGGGGQPQHF.

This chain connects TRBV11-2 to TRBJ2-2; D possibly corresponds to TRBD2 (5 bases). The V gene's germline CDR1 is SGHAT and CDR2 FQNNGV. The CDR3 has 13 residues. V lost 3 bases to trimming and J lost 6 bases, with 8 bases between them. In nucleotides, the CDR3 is TGTGCCAGCAGCTTCCCTAGCTCCGGGGAGCTGTTTTTT. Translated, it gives CASSFPSSGELFF. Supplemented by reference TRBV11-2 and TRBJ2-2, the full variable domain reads EAGVAQSPRYKIIEKRQSVAFWCNPISGHATLYWYQQILGQGPKLLIQFQNNGVVDDSQLPKDRFSAERLKGVDSTLKIQPAKLEDSAVYLCASSFPSSGELFFGEGSRLTVL.

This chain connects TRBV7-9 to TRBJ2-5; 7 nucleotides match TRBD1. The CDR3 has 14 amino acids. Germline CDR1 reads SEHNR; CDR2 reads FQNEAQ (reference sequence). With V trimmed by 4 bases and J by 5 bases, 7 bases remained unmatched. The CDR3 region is CASSSNRGSETQYF. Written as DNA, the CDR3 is TGTGCCAGCAGCTCCAACAGGGGTTCGGAGACCCAGTACTTC.

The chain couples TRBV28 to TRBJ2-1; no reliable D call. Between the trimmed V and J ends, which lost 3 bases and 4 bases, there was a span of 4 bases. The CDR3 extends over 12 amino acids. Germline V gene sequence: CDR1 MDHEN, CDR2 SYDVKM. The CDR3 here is CASSLSYNEQFF. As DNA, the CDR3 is TGTGCCAGCAGTTTGAGTTACAATGAGCAGTTCTTC.

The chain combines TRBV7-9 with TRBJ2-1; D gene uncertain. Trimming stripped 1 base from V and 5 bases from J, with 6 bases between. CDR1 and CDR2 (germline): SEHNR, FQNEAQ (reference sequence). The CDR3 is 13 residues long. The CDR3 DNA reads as TGTGCCAGCAGCTTAGGGGTCAACAATGAGCAGTTCTTC. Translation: CASSLGVNNEQFF.

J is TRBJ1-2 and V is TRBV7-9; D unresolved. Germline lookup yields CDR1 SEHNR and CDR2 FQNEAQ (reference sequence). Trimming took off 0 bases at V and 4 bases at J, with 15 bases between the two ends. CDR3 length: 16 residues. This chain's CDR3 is CASSLAERTLAYGYTF. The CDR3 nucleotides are TGTGCCAGCAGCTTAGCAGAGAGGACTCTTGCCTATGGCTACACCTTC.

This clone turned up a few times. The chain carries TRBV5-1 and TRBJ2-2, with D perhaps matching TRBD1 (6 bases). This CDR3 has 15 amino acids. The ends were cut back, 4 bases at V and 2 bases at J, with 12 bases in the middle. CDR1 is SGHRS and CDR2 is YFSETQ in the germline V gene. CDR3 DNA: TGCGCCAGCAGCGCAAGGACAGAAAACACCGGGGAGCTGTTTTTT. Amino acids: CASSARTENTGELFF.

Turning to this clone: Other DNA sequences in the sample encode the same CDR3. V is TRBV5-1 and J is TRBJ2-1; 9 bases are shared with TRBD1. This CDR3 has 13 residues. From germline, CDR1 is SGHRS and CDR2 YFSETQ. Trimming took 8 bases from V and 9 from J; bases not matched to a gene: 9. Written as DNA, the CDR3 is TGCGCCAGTACCCGGGACAGGGTGGGTGAGCAGTTCTTC. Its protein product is CASTRDRVGEQFF.

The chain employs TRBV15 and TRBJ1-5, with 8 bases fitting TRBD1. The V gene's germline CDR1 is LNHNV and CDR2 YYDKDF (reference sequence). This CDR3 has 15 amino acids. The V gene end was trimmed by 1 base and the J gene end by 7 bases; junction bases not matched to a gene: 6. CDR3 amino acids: CATSRGTGPGQPQHF. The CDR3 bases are TGTGCCACCAGCAGAGGGACAGGGCCCGGGCAGCCCCAGCATTTT.

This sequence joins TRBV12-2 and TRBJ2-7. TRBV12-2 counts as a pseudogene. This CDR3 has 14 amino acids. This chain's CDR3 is CASRPSGSNGEQYF. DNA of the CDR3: TGTGCAAGTCGCCCCTCGGGCTCAAACGGCGAGCAGTACTTC.

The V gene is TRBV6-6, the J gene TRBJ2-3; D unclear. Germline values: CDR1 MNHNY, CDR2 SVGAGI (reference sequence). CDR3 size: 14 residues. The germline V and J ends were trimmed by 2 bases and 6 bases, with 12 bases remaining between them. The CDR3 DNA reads TGTGCCAGCAGTTACGGCGGTAGTTCGGATACGCAGTATTTT. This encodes CASSYGGSSDTQYF.

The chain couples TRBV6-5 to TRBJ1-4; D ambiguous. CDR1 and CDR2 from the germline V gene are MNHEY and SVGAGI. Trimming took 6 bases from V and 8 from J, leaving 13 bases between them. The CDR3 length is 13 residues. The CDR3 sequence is CASSTPGGEKLFF. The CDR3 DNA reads TGTGCCAGCAGCACCCCCGGAGGGGAAAAACTGTTTTTT.

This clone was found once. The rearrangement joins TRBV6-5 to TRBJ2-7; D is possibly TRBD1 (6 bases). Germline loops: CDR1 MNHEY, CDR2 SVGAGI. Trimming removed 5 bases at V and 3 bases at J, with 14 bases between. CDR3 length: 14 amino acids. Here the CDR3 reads CASSPDSGDYEQYF. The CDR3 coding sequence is TGTGCCAGCAGTCCGGACAGTGGAGACTACGAGCAGTACTTC.

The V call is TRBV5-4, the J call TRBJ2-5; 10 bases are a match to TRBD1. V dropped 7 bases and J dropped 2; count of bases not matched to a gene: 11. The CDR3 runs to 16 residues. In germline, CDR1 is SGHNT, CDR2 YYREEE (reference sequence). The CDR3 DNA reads TGTGCCAGCTCCAAATCTCCGGGACAGGGGCAAGAGACCCAGTACTTC. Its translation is CASSKSPGQGQETQYF.